This is a list of T cell receptor beta chains from one sample in a study of T-cell reconstitution after alpha-beta-depleted transplantation in children. TCRdb reprocessed the PCR reads with MiXCR, giving one entry per CDR3 protein. Among hundreds of thousands of distinct CDR3 sequences listed, around 15% were seen once. The sequencing used PBMCs, mostly from graft donor cells, collected 360 days after TCRalphabeta/CD19-depleted stem cell transplant. The receptors stem from a male patient younger than 18 who had a stem cell transplant for acute lymphoblastic leukemia, so the T cells may come from the graft donor. Each CDR3 is given with its conserved first and last residue. Fields, in order: clone size, J gene, V gene, D gene, CDR3 length, CDR3 protein, CDR3 DNA. A D gene is named only where the DNA matches it firmly. The size of a clone is reported for some rows only, either as once, few or many, or as a class for expanded clones.

few	TRBJ2-7	TRBV20-1	NA	13	CSASQGGLNEQYF	TGCAGTGCTAGTCAAGGGGGTCTAAACGAGCAGTACTTC
NA	TRBJ2-1	TRBV7-6	NA	15	CASSPELSGYNEQFF	TGTGCCAGCAGCCCCGAACTATCAGGTTACAATGAGCAGTTCTTC
NA	TRBJ2-7	TRBV12-3/TRBV12-4	TRBD2	14	CASRPAGVIYEQYF	TGTGCCAGCAGACCGGCGGGAGTAATCTACGAGCAGTACTTC
NA	TRBJ2-7	TRBV18	NA	12	CASSPKDYEQYF	TGTGCCAGCTCGCCGAAGGACTACGAGCAGTACTTC
NA	TRBJ2-4	TRBV5-1	TRBD1	19	CASSTRTGESLLAKNIQYF	TGCGCCAGCAGCACCCGGACAGGGGAATCCCTACTAGCCAAAAACATTCAGTACTTC
NA	TRBJ1-3	TRBV12-3/TRBV12-4	NA	15	CASSGEAFSGNTIYF	TGTGCCAGCAGTGGGGAGGCATTCAGTGGAAACACCATATATTTT
few	TRBJ2-2	TRBV20-1	NA	14	CSAPRTSNTGELFF	TGCAGTGCCCCCCGCACCTCGAACACCGGGGAGCTGTTTTTT
few	TRBJ2-2	TRBV29-1	NA	15	CSVIGAPVVTGELFF	TGCAGCGTTATAGGGGCCCCGGTAGTCACCGGGGAGCTGTTTTTT
few	TRBJ2-4	TRBV5-1	NA	15	CASSFTGLTKNIQYF	TGCGCCAGCAGCTTCACAGGGCTTACCAAAAACATTCAGTACTTC
NA	TRBJ2-7	TRBV12-3/TRBV12-4	NA	15	CASSSRGSLTYEQYF	TGTGCCAGCAGTTCCCGGGGGAGCCTAACCTACGAGCAGTACTTC
few	TRBJ1-4	TRBV7-9	NA	14	CASSWDGRNEKLFF	TGTGCCAGCAGCTGGGACGGACGTAATGAAAAACTGTTTTTT
NA	TRBJ2-3	TRBV11-2	NA	15	CASSLEYDPWDTQYF	TGTGCCAGCAGCTTAGAATACGACCCTTGGGATACGCAGTATTTT
many	TRBJ2-7	TRBV7-9	TRBD2	14	CASSRTSAKDEQYF	TGTGCCAGCAGCCGGACTAGCGCTAAGGACGAGCAGTACTTC
NA	TRBJ2-3	TRBV6-5	TRBD2	16	CASSYSSGRGPDTQYF	TGTGCCAGCAGTTACTCTAGCGGGAGGGGGCCAGATACGCAGTATTTT
NA	TRBJ2-3	TRBV11-2	TRBD1	16	CASSFTLRQGADTQYF	TGTGCCAGCAGCTTTACCTTAAGACAGGGCGCAGATACGCAGTATTTT
NA	TRBJ2-1	TRBV12-3/TRBV12-4	TRBD1	14	CASTGTERYNEQFF	TGTGCCAGCACCGGGACAGAGCGGTACAATGAGCAGTTCTTC
NA	TRBJ2-1	TRBV4-1	TRBD2	18	CASSLGTSGASSYNEQFF	TGCGCCAGCAGCCTAGGGACTAGCGGGGCGAGCTCCTACAATGAGCAGTTCTTC
NA	TRBJ2-1	TRBV24-1	NA	12	CATSALVGEQFF	TGTGCCACCAGTGCCCTCGTTGGTGAGCAGTTCTTC
NA	TRBJ2-3	TRBV7-8	TRBD2	15	CASSILAGVGDTQYF	TGTGCCAGCAGCATATTAGCGGGAGTTGGAGATACGCAGTATTTT
NA	TRBJ2-7	TRBV20-1	NA	15	CSAREITGAGYEQYF	TGCAGTGCTAGAGAAATTACGGGAGCTGGCTACGAGCAGTACTTC
few	TRBJ2-7	TRBV5-1	NA	16	CASSLALGSASYEQYF	TGCGCCAGCAGCTTGGCCTTGGGGTCGGCCTCCTACGAGCAGTACTTC
few	TRBJ2-1	TRBV12-3/TRBV12-4	TRBD2	15	CASSPLASGDNEQFF	TGTGCCAGCAGTCCCCTTGCTAGCGGGGACAATGAGCAGTTCTTC
NA	TRBJ2-1	TRBV2	NA	12	CATIGSYNEQFF	TGTGCCACCATCGGGTCGTACAATGAGCAGTTCTTC
NA	TRBJ2-1	TRBV7-3	TRBD2	16	CASSEKLAGLSNEQFF	TGTGCCAGCAGCGAAAAACTAGCGGGCCTCTCCAATGAGCAGTTCTTC
few	TRBJ2-5	TRBV10-1	NA	15	CASSSPGHCQETQYF	TGCGCCAGCAGTTCACCGGGACACTGCCAAGAGACCCAGTACTTC
NA	TRBJ2-4	TRBV6-5	TRBD2	16	CASSYFGGSIKNIQYF	TGTGCCAGCAGTTACTTCGGCGGGAGTATCAAAAACATTCAGTACTTC
many	TRBJ2-7	TRBV7-9	TRBD1	15	CASSNRDRGPYEQYF	TGTGCCAGCAGCAACCGGGACAGGGGGCCATACGAGCAGTACTTC
NA	TRBJ2-7	TRBV2	NA	12	CASRMRAEEQYF	TGTGCCAGCAGGATGAGGGCGGAAGAGCAGTACTTC
NA	TRBJ1-1	TRBV29-1	NA	15	CSVETPTGGGGLAFF	TGCAGCGTTGAAACCCCCACCGGTGGAGGGGGGCTAGCTTTCTTT
NA	TRBJ2-1	TRBV5-1	TRBD2	14	CASSYEGRGSEQFF	TGCGCCAGTTCTTATGAGGGGCGCGGGAGTGAGCAGTTCTTC
NA	TRBJ2-5	TRBV12-3/TRBV12-4	NA	12	CASSPVRGTQYF	TGTGCCAGCAGCCCGGTTAGGGGGACCCAGTACTTC
NA	TRBJ2-3	TRBV19	NA	15	CASSMWGESTDTQYF	TGTGCCAGTAGTATGTGGGGCGAAAGCACAGATACGCAGTATTTT
few	TRBJ1-4	TRBV20-1	NA	13	CSAREGHFEKLFF	TGCAGTGCTAGAGAAGGACACTTCGAAAAACTGTTTTTT
NA	TRBJ2-2	TRBV5-1	NA	16	CASSLARTLRAGELFF	TGCGCCAGCAGCTTGGCGAGAACCCTTCGCGCCGGGGAGCTGTTTTTT
NA	TRBJ2-3	TRBV3-1	NA	16	CASSQGLISGTDTQYF	TGTGCCAGCAGCCAAGGGCTGATCAGTGGCACAGATACGCAGTATTTT
few	TRBJ1-5	TRBV6-2/TRBV6-3	NA	15	CASSYDSPFNQPQHF	TGTGCCAGCAGTTACGACAGCCCCTTCAATCAGCCCCAGCATTTT
few	TRBJ2-3	TRBV20-1	NA	15	CSASRGGTSTDTQYF	TGCAGTGCTTCACGAGGGGGGACTAGCACAGATACGCAGTATTTT
NA	TRBJ1-4	TRBV20-1	NA	15	CSASRQDLVNEKLFF	TGCAGTGCTAGTCGGCAGGACCTGGTTAATGAAAAACTGTTTTTT
NA	TRBJ1-5	TRBV3-1	NA	14	CASSPGRFNQPQHF	TGTGCCAGCAGCCCCGGGCGATTCAATCAGCCCCAGCATTTT
few	TRBJ2-1	TRBV9	TRBD2	15	CASSVGGLNYNEQFF	TGTGCCAGCAGCGTAGGGGGACTAAACTACAATGAGCAGTTCTTC
NA	TRBJ2-4	TRBV4-1	NA	16	CASSHPGPIAKNIQYF	TGCGCCAGCAGCCATCCCGGACCGATAGCCAAAAACATTCAGTACTTC
few	TRBJ1-5	TRBV5-8	TRBD1	15	CASVPGVTGNQPQHF	TGTGCCAGCGTCCCTGGGGTGACAGGGAATCAGCCCCAGCATTTT
NA	TRBJ2-5	TRBV12-3/TRBV12-4	TRBD2	14	CASSFGGRSETQYF	TGTGCCAGCAGTTTCGGCGGGAGATCGGAGACCCAGTACTTC
NA	TRBJ2-1	TRBV20-1	TRBD1	17	CSARDPPRQNRGYEQFF	TGCAGTGCTAGAGATCCGCCGCGACAAAACAGGGGATATGAGCAGTTCTTC
many	TRBJ1-4	TRBV6-5	NA	14	CASSYGATNEKLFF	TGTGCCAGCAGCTACGGAGCAACTAATGAAAAACTGTTTTTT
NA	TRBJ1-6	TRBV19	TRBD1	17	CASKGTELAKRGSPLHF	TGTGCCAGTAAGGGGACAGAACTCGCTAAAAGGGGTTCACCCCTCCACTTT
few	TRBJ2-7	TRBV6-5	NA	13	CASTFGGTYEQYF	TGTGCCAGCACTTTTGGCGGGACCTACGAGCAGTACTTC
NA	TRBJ2-3	TRBV7-2	NA	14	CASSLGLASDTQYF	TGTGCCAGCAGCTTAGGGTTGGCGTCGGATACGCAGTATTTT
few	TRBJ2-2	TRBV29-1	NA	13	CSVNLLGPGELFF	TGCAGCGTGAACCTGTTAGGACCCGGGGAGCTGTTTTTT
NA	TRBJ1-2	TRBV20-1	NA	13	CSAGGGPNYGYTF	TGCAGTGCAGGGGGGGGGCCTAACTATGGCTACACCTTC
many	TRBJ2-2	TRBV15	NA	13	CATSGDNTGELFF	TGTGCCACCAGCGGAGACAACACCGGGGAGCTGTTTTTT
NA	TRBJ2-1	TRBV19	NA	17	CASSILGFSLNYNEQFF	TGTGCCAGTAGTATTTTAGGTTTTTCCCTAAACTACAATGAGCAGTTCTTC
NA	TRBJ2-1	TRBV27	TRBD2	17	CASSLNGLGGGANEQFF	TGTGCCAGCAGTTTGAACGGTTTGGGGGGAGGGGCAAATGAGCAGTTCTTC
once	TRBJ2-5	TRBV19	TRBD2	19	CASSIVLAGGTSWEETQYF	TGTGCCAGTAGTATCGTTCTAGCGGGAGGAACAAGTTGGGAAGAGACCCAGTACTTC